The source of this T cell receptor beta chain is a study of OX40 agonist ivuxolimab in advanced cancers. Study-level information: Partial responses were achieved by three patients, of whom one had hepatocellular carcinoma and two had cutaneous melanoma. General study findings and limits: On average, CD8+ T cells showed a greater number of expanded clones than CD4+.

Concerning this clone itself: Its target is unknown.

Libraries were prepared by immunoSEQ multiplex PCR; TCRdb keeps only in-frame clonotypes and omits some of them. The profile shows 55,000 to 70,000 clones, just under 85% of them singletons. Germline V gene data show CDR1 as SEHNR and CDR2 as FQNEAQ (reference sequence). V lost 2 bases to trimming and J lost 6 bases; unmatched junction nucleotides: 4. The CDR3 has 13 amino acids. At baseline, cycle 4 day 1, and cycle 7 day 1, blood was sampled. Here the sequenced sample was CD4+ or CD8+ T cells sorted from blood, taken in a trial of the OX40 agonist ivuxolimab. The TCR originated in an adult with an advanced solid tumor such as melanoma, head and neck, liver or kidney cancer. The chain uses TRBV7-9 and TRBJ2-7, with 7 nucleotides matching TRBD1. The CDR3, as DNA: TGTGCCAGCAGCTTACAGGGGGAAGGCGAGCAGTACTTC. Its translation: CASSLQGEGEQYF.